These 23 T cell receptor beta chains came from one sample sequenced in a study of CD8 T cells in ankylosing spondylitis. TCRdb redid the calling of the 5' RACE reads with MiXCR, one entry per CDR3 protein. The sample includes roughly 100,000 distinct CDR3 sequences, about 8.5% of them seen just once. The sequenced sample was blood, either unsorted or a sorted T cell fraction (not recorded which). The receptor set was obtained from a male donor with ankylosing spondylitis or in good health (not recorded which).

The V gene is TRBV19, the J gene TRBJ2-3, with D possibly being TRBD2 (5 bases). Trimming took 4 bases from V and 4 from J, leaving 6 bases between them. The CDR3 contains 12 residues. Germline V gene data show CDR1 as LNHDA and CDR2 as SQIVND (reference sequence). CDR3 DNA: TGTGCCAGTAGTAAAGCGGCAGATACGCAGTATTTT. It specifies CASSKAADTQYF.

This clonotype was counted between two and nine times. V and J are TRBV11-2 and TRBJ2-2; unclear D gene. Trimming removed 1 base at V and 1 base at J, with 10 bases between. Germline lookup yields CDR1 SGHAT and CDR2 FQNNGV. The CDR3 is 16 residues long. This CDR3 reads CASSLGVWGNTGELFF. In DNA, the CDR3 is TGTGCCAGCAGCTTAGGAGTGTGGGGGAACACCGGGGAGCTGTTTTTT.

In its sample, this clonotype was seen many times. This chain links TRBV19 with TRBJ2-1, with D hard to call. Trimming pared 5 bases from V and 9 bases from J, leaving 11 bases between. The CDR3 extends over 12 amino acids. Germline-derived CDR1 and CDR2 are LNHDA and SQIVND (reference sequence). The CDR3 DNA follows: TGTGCCAGTAGTTTATCTAGGGCTGAGCAGTTCTTC. This sequence encodes CASSLSRAEQFF.

This clonotype has ten or more counts. This rearrangement joins TRBV3-1 to TRBJ1-5; D call uncertain. Trimming removed 4 bases from V and 7 bases from J, with 8 bases in between. Germline CDR1 and CDR2: LGHDT and YNNKEL (reference sequence). This CDR3 region has 12 residues. The CDR3 here is CASSLPGQPQHF. CDR3 DNA sequence: TGTGCCAGCAGCCTCCCGGGGCAGCCCCAGCATTTT.

This clonotype has a count of ten or more. The CDR3 DNA is TGTGCCAGCAGCTTAATGTACGAGCAGTACTTC. This codes for CASSLMYEQYF. The V and J genes are TRBV11-2 and TRBJ2-7; no clear D. V lost 2 bases, J lost 4 bases, and 3 bases lay in between. This CDR3 has 11 amino acids. The germline V gene has CDR1 SGHAT and CDR2 FQNNGV.

Details on this clonotype: A read error may be the cause here, since a much bigger clone is one base away. The rearrangement joins TRBV18 to TRBJ2-2; D ambiguous. Per the germline V gene, CDR1 is KGHSH and CDR2 is LQKENI. CDR3 size: 14 residues. The CDR3 protein is CTSSNELNTGELFF. The CDR3 nucleotides are TGTACCAGCTCAAATGAACTTAACACCGGGGAGCTGTTTTTT.

In regard to this clonotype: It may be a read error: a sequence one base away is much more abundant. The chain carries TRBV5-1 and TRBJ2-7, with D possibly matching TRBD1 (6 bases). Germline V gives CDR1 SGHRS, CDR2 YFSETQ. With 0 bases removed from V and 5 bases from J, the gap between germline ends came to 27 bases. This CDR3 spans 19 amino acids. DNA of the CDR3: TGCGCCAGCAGCTTGGCCGGATCAGGGGAGACCCCCGGGTTAGACGAGCAGTACTTC. This translates into CASSLAGSGETPGLDEQYF.

This clonotype was counted at least ten times. A clone one base away is much larger, so this may be a read error. The chain combines TRBV5-1 with TRBJ2-5; D gene unclear. The germline gives CDR1 SGHRS, CDR2 YFSETQ. V was clipped by 2 bases and J by 1 base, with 3 bases between them. The CDR3 consists of 12 residues. As DNA, the CDR3 is TGCGCCAGCAGCTTACTCCAAGAGACCCAGTACTTC. Protein: CASSLLQETQYF.

This clonotype has a handful of counts. This rearrangement joins TRBV4-1 to TRBJ1-2, with TRBD1 identical over 8 bases. The CDR3 runs to 14 residues. Germline V gene sequence: CDR1 MGHRA, CDR2 YSYEKL. The V and J ends lost 3 bases and 5 bases, in that order; junction bases with no gene match: 5. In nucleotides, the CDR3 is TGCGCCAGCAGCCAGACAGGGGCTTCTTATGGCTACACCTTC. Protein sequence: CASSQTGASYGYTF.

Concerning this clonotype itself: The junction shows a germline mismatch at one end, possibly a read error. The genes are TRBV7-7 and TRBJ2-3; D gene uncertain. In germline, CDR1 is SSHAT, CDR2 FNYEAQ (reference sequence). The CDR3 loop spans 15 amino acids. The CDR3 is CASSSRPGSTDTQYF. CDR3 in DNA: TGTGCTAGCAGCTCTAGGCCTGGGAGCACAGATACGCAGTATTTT.

This clonotype was observed at least ten times. The V call is TRBV27, the J call TRBJ2-1; D gene uncertain. Germline-derived CDR1 and CDR2 are MNHEY and SMNVEV (reference sequence). The CDR3 totals 14 residues. Trimming pared 10 bases from V and 6 bases from J, leaving 19 bases between. The CDR3 DNA is TGTGCCACCCGTCTAGGAGCCAGGACCAATGAGCAGTTCTTC. Its translation is CATRLGARTNEQFF.

This clonotype was recorded many times. This chain uses TRBV14 with TRBJ2-3; D is unclear. The CDR3 totals 13 residues. The germline V and J ends were trimmed by 7 bases and 2 bases, with 10 bases remaining between them. CDR1 and CDR2 (germline): SGHDN, FVKESK. The CDR3 bases are TGTGCCAGCACCCCTACTAACACAGATACGCAGTATTTT. Translating gives CASTPTNTDTQYF.

V is TRBV15 and J is TRBJ2-4; D uncertain. The V gene's germline CDR1 is LNHNV and CDR2 YYDKDF (reference sequence). Trimming shortened V by 6 bases and J by 7 bases, and 13 bases separated the two germline ends. The CDR3 extends over 13 amino acids. The CDR3 here is CATSFHRANIQYF. The CDR3 DNA reads as TGTGCCACCAGTTTTCACCGGGCCAACATTCAGTACTTC.

This clonotype occurred many times. This chain uses TRBV12-3 or TRBV12-4 with TRBJ1-5; D is unclear. The CDR3 length is 13 residues. The V and J ends lost 5 bases and 5 bases respectively, with 10 bases between them. The CDR3 here is CASSQDEDQPQHF. CDR3 in DNA: TGTGCCAGCAGTCAGGATGAGGATCAGCCCCAGCATTTT.

This clonotype came up many times. The rearrangement joins TRBV20-1 to TRBJ2-2; 11 nucleotides agree with TRBD2. This CDR3 comprises 15 residues. V was clipped by 5 bases and J by 0 bases; unmatched bases: 2. Germline CDR1 DFQATT, CDR2 SNEGSKA (reference sequence). CDR3 sequence reads: CSAASGGSNTGELFF. The CDR3 nucleotides are TGCAGTGCTGCTAGCGGGGGGTCGAACACCGGGGAGCTGTTTTTT.

The chain combines TRBV7-9 with TRBJ2-7; 7 nucleotides line up with TRBD1. V lost 4 bases, J lost 10 bases, and 7 bases stayed unmatched. This CDR3 is 12 amino acids long. Germline V gene data show CDR1 as SEHNR and CDR2 as FQNEAQ (reference sequence). CDR3 loop: CASSSPRQGQYF. The CDR3 bases are TGTGCCAGCAGCTCCCCCCGACAGGGACAGTACTTC.

This clonotype was recorded many times. This chain connects TRBV19 to TRBJ1-1, with 7 positions matching TRBD1. J was trimmed by 0 bases and V by 9 bases; bases with no gene match: 16. The CDR3 totals 17 residues. The V gene's germline CDR1 is LNHDA and CDR2 SQIVND (reference sequence). The CDR3 coding sequence is TGTGCCAGCGGTTCACACCTGACAGGGCCCCTGAACACTGAAGCTTTCTTT. Its protein is CASGSHLTGPLNTEAFF.

This clonotype was seen repeatedly, ten times or more. This chain joins TRBV29-1 and TRBJ2-7, with TRBD2 matching 12 bases. Germline V lookup: CDR1 SQVTM, CDR2 ANQGSEA. The CDR3 sequence is 15 residues long. V was clipped by 4 bases and J by 4 bases; unmatched bases: 8. The CDR3 DNA sequence: TGCAGCGTTGGACCTGGACTAGCGGGGATTTACGAGCAGTACTTC. It encodes CSVGPGLAGIYEQYF.

The table lists this clonotype with many counts. This sequence joins TRBV7-8 and TRBJ1-4; a weak D match, TRBD1 (5 bases). Germline V gives CDR1 SGHVS, CDR2 FQNEAQ. This CDR3 contains 16 residues. V lost 3 bases to trimming and J lost 8 bases, with 19 bases between them. This CDR3 is CASSLGTARSGEKLFF. CDR3 sequence (DNA): TGTGCCAGCAGCTTGGGGACGGCCCGATCCGGCGAAAAACTGTTTTTT. Full variable domain (remainder filled in from reference TRBV7-8 and TRBJ1-4): GAGVSQSPRYKVAKRGQDVALRCDPISGHVSLFWYQQALGQGPEFLTYFQNEAQLDKSGLPSDRFFAERPEGSVSTLKIQRTQQEDSAVYLCASSLGTARSGEKLFFGSGTQLSVL.

This clonotype was detected ten times or more. The chain has TRBV18 and TRBJ1-6, with TRBD1 identical over 7 bases. CDR3 length: 15 residues. The germline V gene encodes CDR1 KGHSH and CDR2 LQKENI. The J segment lost 7 bases and the V segment lost 2 bases, leaving 5 bases of the junction unmatched. This chain's CDR3 is CASSPMTGSNSPLHF. The CDR3 DNA reads TGTGCCAGCTCACCAATGACAGGGTCGAATTCACCCCTCCACTTT.

This rearrangement joins TRBV2 to TRBJ2-7, with D possibly being TRBD1 or TRBD2 (5 bases each). Germline assignment: CDR1 SNHLY and CDR2 FYNNEI. Trimming pared 6 bases from V and 4 bases from J, leaving 13 bases between. This CDR3 contains 13 residues. CDR3 loop: CASRPGTKYEQYF. The CDR3 DNA follows: TGTGCCAGCAGGCCCGGGACGAAATACGAGCAGTACTTC.

This clonotype was counted many times. The chain employs TRBV28 and TRBJ2-7; unclear D gene. V lost 5 bases, J lost 6 bases, and 17 bases lay in between. CDR1 and CDR2 (germline): MDHEN, SYDVKM. CDR3 length: 14 residues. The CDR3 nucleotides read TGTGCCAGCAGTCTCACCGACCGTTTTGGCGAGCAGTACTTC. Translating gives CASSLTDRFGEQYF.

This clonotype was detected many times. This CDR3 reads CASSPTGPSNQPQHF. Here the CDR3 DNA reads TGTGCCAGCAGTCCCACAGGGCCTAGCAATCAGCCCCAGCATTTT. J is TRBJ1-5 and V is TRBV6-5, with D maybe TRBD1 (6 bases). The CDR3 contains 15 residues. CDR1 and CDR2 from the germline V gene are MNHEY and SVGAGI. Trimming stripped 5 bases from V and 0 bases from J, with 11 bases between.